This TCR beta chain derives from a study of T cell changes during pregnancy in multiple sclerosis. The CDR3 has 13 amino acids. Looked up from germline, CDR1 is SGHTA and CDR2 is FQGNSA. V was cut by 6 bases and J by 3 bases, with 11 bases left in between. Assay: immunoSEQ multiplex PCR; the TCRdb copy retains only in-frame clones and omits some. The data hold roughly 52,000 clones, with about 87% observed a single time. V gene TRBV7-2 combines with J gene TRBJ2-5; tentative D call: TRBD2 (5 bases). The sequence was collected from a female donor with multiple sclerosis, enrolled in a pregnancy study. The sample consisted of CD4+ T cells from peripheral blood mononuclear cells, taken in the first trimester of pregnancy. CDR3 loop: CASRAANKETQYF. CDR3 coding DNA: TGTGCCAGCAGAGCGGCCAACAAAGAGACCCAGTACTTC.